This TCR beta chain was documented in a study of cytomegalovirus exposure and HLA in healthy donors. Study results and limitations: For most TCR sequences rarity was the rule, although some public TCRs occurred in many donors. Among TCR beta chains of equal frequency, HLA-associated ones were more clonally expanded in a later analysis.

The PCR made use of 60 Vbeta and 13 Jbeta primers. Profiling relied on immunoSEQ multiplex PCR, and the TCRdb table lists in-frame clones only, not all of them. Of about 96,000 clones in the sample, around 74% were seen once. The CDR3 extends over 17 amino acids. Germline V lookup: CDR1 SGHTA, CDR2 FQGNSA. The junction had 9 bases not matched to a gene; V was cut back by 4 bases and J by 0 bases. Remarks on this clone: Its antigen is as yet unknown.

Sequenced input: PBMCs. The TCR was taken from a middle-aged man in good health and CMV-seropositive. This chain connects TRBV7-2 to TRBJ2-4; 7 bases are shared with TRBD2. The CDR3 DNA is TGTGCCAGCAGCTGGGGGTTGGGCGGGGGAGCCAAAAACATTCAGTACTTC. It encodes CASSWGLGGGAKNIQYF.